The present TCR beta chain was sequenced within a study of blood T cell repertoires in COVID-19. Study-wide background: In each case, the material was cDNA or gDNA derived from T cells, B-cell-depleted T cells, or PBMCs.

Authors' analysis steps: Amplification of reference gene primers provided the estimated nucleated cell counts. Sequencing was performed with immunoSEQ multiplex PCR; in TCRdb, only in-frame clones are kept and a portion is missing. V and J calls and clone size are given by that table; D and trimming were obtained from the DNA. The sample comprises about 250,000 clones, 75% to 90% of which are singletons, and less than 3% rests with the top ten. The sample consisted of peripheral blood. The origin of this receptor is a woman aged 25 to 39 with active or convalescent COVID-19.

The DNA of the CDR3 is TGTGCCAGCAGGCAGCAGGGGCACGAGCAGTACTTC. Its protein product is CASRQQGHEQYF. This chain uses TRBV2 with TRBJ2-7, with D possibly matching TRBD1 (6 bases). CDR1 is SNHLY and CDR2 is FYNNEI in the germline V gene. Trimming left V 6 bases short and J 5 bases short, with 11 bases between. There are 12 residues in the CDR3. Using reference TRBV2 and TRBJ2-7 for the parts outside the CDR3, the full variable domain is EPEVTQTPSHQVTQMGQEVILRCVPISNHLYFYWYRQILGQKVEFLVSFYNNEISEKSEIFDDQFSVERPDGSNFTLKIRSTKLEDSAMYFCASRQQGHEQYFGPGTRLTVT.